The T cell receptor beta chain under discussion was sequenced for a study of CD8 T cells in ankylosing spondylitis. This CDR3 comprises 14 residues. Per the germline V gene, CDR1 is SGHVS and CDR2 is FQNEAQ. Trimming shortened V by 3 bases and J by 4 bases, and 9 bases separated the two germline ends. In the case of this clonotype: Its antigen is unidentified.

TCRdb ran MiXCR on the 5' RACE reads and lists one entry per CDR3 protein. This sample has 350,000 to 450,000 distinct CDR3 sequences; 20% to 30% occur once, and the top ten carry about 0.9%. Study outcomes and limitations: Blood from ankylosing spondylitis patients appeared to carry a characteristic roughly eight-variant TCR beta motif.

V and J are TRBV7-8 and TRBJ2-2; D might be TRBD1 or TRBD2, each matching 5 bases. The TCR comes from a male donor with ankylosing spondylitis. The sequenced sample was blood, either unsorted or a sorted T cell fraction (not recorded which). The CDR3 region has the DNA TGTGCCAGCAGCTTCCGGGACGGCACCGGGGAGCTGTTTTTT. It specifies CASSFRDGTGELFF.